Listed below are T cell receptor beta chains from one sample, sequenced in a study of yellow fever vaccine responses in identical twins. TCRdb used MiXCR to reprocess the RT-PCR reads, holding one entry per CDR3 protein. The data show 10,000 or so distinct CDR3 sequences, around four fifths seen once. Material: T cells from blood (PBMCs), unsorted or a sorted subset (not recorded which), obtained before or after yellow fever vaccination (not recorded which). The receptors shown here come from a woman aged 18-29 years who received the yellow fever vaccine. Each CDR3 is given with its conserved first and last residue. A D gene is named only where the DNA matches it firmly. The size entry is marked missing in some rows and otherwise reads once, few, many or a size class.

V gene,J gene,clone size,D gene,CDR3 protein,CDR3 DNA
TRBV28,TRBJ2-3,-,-,CASSSLGLETQYF,TGTGCCAGCAGCTCGCTAGGACTCGAGACGCAGTATTTT
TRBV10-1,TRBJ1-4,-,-,CASSAGTQNEKLFF,TGCGCCAGCAGTGCCGGGACCCAGAATGAAAAACTGTTTTTT
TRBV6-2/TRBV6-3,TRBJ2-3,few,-,CASSYNVAVSTDTQYF,TGTGCCAGCAGTTACAATGTAGCTGTTAGCACAGATACGCAGTATTTT
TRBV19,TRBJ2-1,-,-,CASSVGGVGTPYNEQFF,TGTGCCAGTAGTGTGGGAGGAGTCGGAACGCCCTACAATGAGCAGTTCTTC
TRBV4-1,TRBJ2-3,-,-,CASSQDGGPAVTDTQYF,TGCGCCAGCAGCCAAGATGGAGGACCGGCCGTCACAGATACGCAGTATTTT
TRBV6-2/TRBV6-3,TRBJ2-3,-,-,CASSYASSADTQYF,TGTGCCAGCAGTTACGCCTCAAGCGCAGATACGCAGTATTTT
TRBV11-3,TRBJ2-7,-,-,CASRSEGFHEQYF,TGTGCCAGCAGGTCTGAGGGTTTCCACGAGCAGTACTTC
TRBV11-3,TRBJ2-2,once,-,CASSLVDGSTGELFF,TGTGCCAGCAGCTTAGTCGACGGTTCCACCGGGGAGCTGTTTTTT
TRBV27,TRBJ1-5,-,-,CASSYRLDSNQPQHF,TGTGCCAGCAGTTATCGACTGGATAGCAATCAGCCCCAGCATTTT
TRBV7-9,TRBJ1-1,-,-,CASSGGPGMNTEAFF,TGTGCCAGCAGCGGGGGGCCAGGGATGAACACTGAAGCTTTCTTT
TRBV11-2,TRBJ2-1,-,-,CASSGGPNEQFF,TGTGCCAGCAGCGGGGGTCCCAATGAGCAGTTCTTC
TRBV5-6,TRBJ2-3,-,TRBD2,CASKERERYTQYF,TGTGCCAGCAAGGAGCGGGAGCGGTATACGCAGTATTTT
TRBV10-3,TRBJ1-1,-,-,CAISVNRQNENTEAFF,TGTGCCATCAGTGTGAATAGACAGAACGAGAACACTGAAGCTTTCTTT
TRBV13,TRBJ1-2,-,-,CASSSGAEGYTF,TGTGCCAGCAGCTCGGGGGCGGAAGGCTACACCTTC
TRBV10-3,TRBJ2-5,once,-,CAISTGGYQETQYF,TGTGCCATCAGCACAGGAGGGTACCAAGAGACCCAGTACTTC
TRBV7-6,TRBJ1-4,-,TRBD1,CASSFNPTGGEKLFF,TGTGCCAGCAGTTTCAATCCTACAGGGGGCGAAAAACTGTTTTTT
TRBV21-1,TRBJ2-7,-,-,CAIPNLTGEWGGYEQYF,TGTGCCATCCCGAACCTTACAGGGGAATGGGGGGGCTACGAGCAGTACTTC
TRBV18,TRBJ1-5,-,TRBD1,CASSERQGYSNQPQHF,TGTGCCAGCTCGGAAAGACAGGGGTATAGCAATCAGCCCCAGCATTTT
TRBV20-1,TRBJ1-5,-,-,CSARDIGGEGQPQHF,TGCAGTGCTAGAGATATAGGAGGGGAGGGTCAGCCCCAGCATTTT
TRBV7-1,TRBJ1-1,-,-,CASSSRVNTEAFF,TGTGCCAGCAGCTCCCGGGTGAACACTGAAGCTTTCTTT
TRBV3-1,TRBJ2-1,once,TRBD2,CASSQEWIAGHNEQFF,TGTGCCAGCAGCCAAGAGTGGATAGCGGGGCACAATGAGCAGTTCTTC
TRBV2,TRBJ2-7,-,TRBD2,CASRGGRESYEQYF,TGTGCCAGCAGAGGAGGGAGGGAATCCTACGAGCAGTACTTC
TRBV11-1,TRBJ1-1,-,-,CASSRIGRGYTEAFF,TGTGCCAGCAGCAGGATAGGCAGAGGGTACACTGAAGCTTTCTTT
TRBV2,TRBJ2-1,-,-,CASRAETVNNEQFF,TGTGCCAGCAGAGCGGAGACAGTTAACAATGAGCAGTTCTTC
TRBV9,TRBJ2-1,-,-,CASSVDSSSYNEQFF,TGTGCCAGCAGCGTAGACTCAAGCTCCTACAATGAGCAGTTCTTC
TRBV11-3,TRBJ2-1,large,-,CASKQGAYNEQFF,TGTGCCAGCAAACAGGGAGCCTACAATGAGCAGTTCTTC
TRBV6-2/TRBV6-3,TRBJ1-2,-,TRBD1,CASSYSSRGRDNYGYTF,TGTGCCAGCAGTTACTCGAGTAGGGGGCGAGACAACTATGGCTACACCTTC
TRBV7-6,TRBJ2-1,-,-,CASSPETVGFQEFF,TGTGCCAGCAGCCCAGAAACAGTGGGTTTTCAGGAGTTCTTC
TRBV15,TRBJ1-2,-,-,CATSPSPGAPNYGYTF,TGTGCCACCAGCCCTTCCCCAGGGGCCCCTAACTATGGCTACACCTTC
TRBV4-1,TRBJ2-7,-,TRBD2,CASSQSGSRTYEQYF,TGCGCCAGCAGCCAGAGCGGGAGCCGGACCTACGAGCAGTACTTC
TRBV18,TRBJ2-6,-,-,CASSPTGSARANVLTF,TGTGCCAGCTCACCTACGGGTTCTGCTAGGGCCAACGTCCTGACTTTC
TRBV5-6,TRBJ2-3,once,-,CASSFYADTQYF,TGTGCCAGCAGCTTTTACGCAGATACGCAGTATTTT
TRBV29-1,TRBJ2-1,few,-,CSVDGIYNEQFF,TGCAGCGTTGATGGGATATACAATGAGCAGTTCTTC
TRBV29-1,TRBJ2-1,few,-,CSALLGTLGYNEQFF,TGCAGCGCCCTCCTCGGGACTTTGGGTTACAATGAGCAGTTCTTC
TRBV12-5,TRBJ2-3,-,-,CASGLFGWASTSTDTQYF,TGTGCTAGTGGTTTGTTCGGTTGGGCTAGCACTAGTACAGATACGCAGTATTTT
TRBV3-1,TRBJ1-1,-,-,CASSRGGLGTEAFF,TGTGCCAGCAGCCGGGGGGGGCTGGGCACTGAAGCTTTCTTT
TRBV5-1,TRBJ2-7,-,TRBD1,CASSQTGYSYEQYF,TGCGCCAGCAGCCAGACAGGGTACTCCTACGAGCAGTACTTC
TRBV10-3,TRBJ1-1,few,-,CAISDTQGRGTEAFF,TGTGCCATCAGTGACACGCAGGGTAGGGGCACTGAAGCTTTCTTT
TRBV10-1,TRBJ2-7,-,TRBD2,CASSQSTSGRSYEQYF,TGTGCCAGCAGTCAGTCGACTAGCGGGAGGTCCTACGAGCAGTACTTC
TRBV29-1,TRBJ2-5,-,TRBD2,CSVERGGQETQYF,TGCAGCGTTGAGCGGGGGGGCCAAGAGACCCAGTACTTC
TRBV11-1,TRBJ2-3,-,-,CASSLVDDGGGSGTDTQYF,TGTGCCAGCAGCTTAGTTGATGATGGGGGGGGCTCCGGCACAGATACGCAGTATTTT
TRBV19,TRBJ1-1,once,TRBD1,CATSTGWDTEAFF,TGTGCCACCTCGACAGGGTGGGACACTGAAGCTTTCTTT